Shown below are 30 T cell receptor beta chains from a single sample sequenced in a study of cytomegalovirus exposure and HLA in healthy donors. Repertoires were generated with immunoSEQ multiplex PCR, while TCRdb's copy carries only in-frame clones and drops some. The sample includes some 120,000 clones, roughly nine tenths of them seen just once. The sample taken for sequencing was PBMCs. The receptors come from a woman between 18 and 30 years old in good health and CMV-seronegative.

V and J are TRBV2 and TRBJ1-5; a possible D gene is TRBD1 (6 bases). The CDR3 runs 14 residues. Germline-derived CDR1 and CDR2 are SNHLY and FYNNEI. Trimming left V 5 bases short and J 4 bases short, with 12 bases between. This CDR3 reads CASSQGGGNQPQHF. The CDR3 DNA is TGTGCCAGCAGTCAAGGGGGGGGTAATCAGCCCCAGCATTTT.

V gene TRBV9 combines with J gene TRBJ1-1; perhaps TRBD1 as D (5 bases). Germline values: CDR1 SGDLS, CDR2 YYNGEE. Trimming took 3 bases from V and 4 from J, leaving 10 bases between them. The length of the CDR3 is 13 residues. Here the CDR3 reads CASSARQTTEAFF. In nucleotides, the CDR3 is TGTGCCAGCAGCGCTAGACAGACCACTGAAGCTTTCTTT.

The chain recombines TRBV13 with TRBJ2-3; TRBD1 is a possible D gene (6 bases). The CDR3 loop spans 14 amino acids. V was pared by 6 bases and J by 0 bases, with 10 bases between. Germline V CDR1 and CDR2: PRHDT, FYEKMQ (reference sequence). The CDR3 loop is CASSTRGSTDTQYF. The CDR3 bases are TGTGCCAGCAGTACGAGGGGGAGCACAGATACGCAGTATTTT.

The chain recombines TRBV4-2 with TRBJ2-1, with 7 nucleotides matching TRBD2. This CDR3 region has 16 residues. Germline-derived CDR1 and CDR2 are LGHNA and YNFKEQ. V shed 0 bases and J 4 bases; nucleotides not matched to a gene: 6. The CDR3, as DNA: TGTGCCAGCAGCCAAGAACGGGACTACCATTACAATGAGCAGTTCTTC. Protein product: CASSQERDYHYNEQFF.

V usage is TRBV19 and J usage is TRBJ1-5; 7 bases agree with TRBD1. Germline lookup yields CDR1 LNHDA and CDR2 SQIVND (reference sequence). The CDR3 runs 16 residues. J was trimmed by 3 bases and V by 6 bases; bases with no gene match: 11. In DNA, the CDR3 is TGTGCCAGTAGCAACTGGGACAGCAGTTTCAATCAGCCCCAGCATTTT. Residues: CASSNWDSSFNQPQHF.

The CDR3 DNA is TGTGCCAGCAGCTTGGAGCGGGCAACCTACAATGAGCAGTTCTTC. It codes for CASSLERATYNEQFF. The chain recombines TRBV11-2 with TRBJ2-1; a weak D match, TRBD2 (6 bases). The CDR3 totals 15 residues. V lost 3 bases and J lost 2, with 11 bases in between. The germline CDR1 and CDR2 sequences are SGHAT and FQNNGV.

A single count supports this clone. The chain joins TRBV5-6 to TRBJ2-7, with D hard to call. The V end was cut by 0 bases, the J end by 2 bases, with 6 bases between. Germline CDR1 reads SGHDT; CDR2 reads YYEEEE. This CDR3 region has 13 residues. CDR3 in amino acids: CASSLELTYEQYF. The DNA for the CDR3 is TGTGCCAGCAGCTTGGAACTTACCTACGAGCAGTACTTC.

The rearrangement joins TRBV29-1 to TRBJ2-7; the match to TRBD1 covers 8 bases. J gave up 0 bases and V 5 bases, and 9 bases lay outside the gene matches. Per the germline V gene, CDR1 is SQVTM and CDR2 is ANQGSEA. The CDR3 consists of 15 residues. The CDR3 DNA follows: TGCAGCGTTAACTGGGCCCAGGGGGCCTCCTACGAGCAGTACTTC. Its protein product is CSVNWAQGASYEQYF.

This clone has only one observation. The chain links TRBV9 to TRBJ1-4, with a possible D match to TRBD1 (6 bases). The CDR3 spans 15 residues. The V end lost 3 bases, the J end lost 12 bases, and 21 bases lay between the germline ends. Per germline, CDR1 SGDLS and CDR2 YYNGEE. The CDR3 sequence is CASSGQQGVLSELFF. CDR3 DNA: TGTGCCAGCAGCGGGCAACAGGGCGTTTTGTCTGAACTGTTTTTT. Looking up the rest from reference TRBV9 and TRBJ1-4 gives the full variable domain: DSGVTQTPKHLITATGQRVTLRCSPRSGDLSVYWYQQSLDQGLQFLIQYYNGEERAKGNILERFSAQQFPDLHSELNLSSLELGDSALYFCASSGQQGVLSELFFGSGTQLSVL.

V gene TRBV12-5 combines with J gene TRBJ2-7; 10 nucleotides align to TRBD2. The CDR3 loop spans 15 amino acids. V gave up 2 bases and J gave up 0 bases; unmatched junction bases: 1. CDR1 is LGHNT and CDR2 is FRNRAP in the germline V gene. CDR3 nucleotide sequence: TGTGCTAGTGGTTTGTCTAGCGGGAGCTCCTACGAGCAGTACTTC. It specifies CASGLSSGSSYEQYF.

This chain connects TRBV28 to TRBJ2-1, with 8 bases fitting TRBD2. CDR1 is MDHEN, CDR2 SYDVKM, per germline. After removal of 3 bases from V and 8 bases from J, the junction contained 6 bases not matched to a gene. This CDR3 region has 14 residues. The CDR3 nucleotides are TGTGCCAGCAGTTTGTGGGCGGGAGGCCATGAGCAGTTCTTC. This sequence encodes CASSLWAGGHEQFF.

The chain combines TRBV11-3 with TRBJ1-2, with a tentative D call TRBD1 (6 bases). Looked up from germline, CDR1 is SGHNT and CDR2 is YENEEA. The CDR3 contains 17 residues. Trimming took 1 base from V and 0 from J, leaving 15 bases between them. The CDR3 spells CASSLARGISANYGYTF. Written as DNA, the CDR3 is TGTGCCAGCAGCTTAGCCAGGGGAATTTCGGCTAACTATGGCTACACCTTC. Filled out from reference TRBV11-3 and TRBJ1-2, the complete variable domain reads EAGVVQSPRYKIIEKKQPVAFWCNPISGHNTLYWYLQNLGQGPELLIRYENEEAVDDSQLPKDRFSAERLKGVDSTLKIQPAELGDSAVYLCASSLARGISANYGYTFGSGTRLTVV.

V and J are TRBV29-1 and TRBJ2-7, with TRBD2 matching 11 bases. This CDR3 contains 16 residues. Unmatched junction bases numbered 13, after V lost 7 bases and J lost 2 bases. Germline V CDR1 and CDR2: SQVTM, ANQGSEA. This CDR3 reads CSADLSVAGGPYEQYF. The CDR3 bases are TGCAGCGCCGACCTTAGTGTAGCGGGAGGGCCCTACGAGCAGTACTTC.

This chain uses TRBV7-2 with TRBJ1-1; TRBD1 might be the D (5 bases). The CDR3 is 16 amino acids. The V end was cut by 2 bases, the J end by 2 bases, with 15 bases between. CDR1 is SGHTA, CDR2 FQGNSA, per germline. The CDR3, as DNA: TGTGCCAGCAGCTTATTCGCGGGGCAGCTTAACACTGAAGCTTTCTTT. This encodes CASSLFAGQLNTEAFF.

The chain employs TRBV14 and TRBJ2-5, with 9 bases matching TRBD1. CDR1 and CDR2 (germline): SGHDN, FVKESK. V trimming: 2 bases; J trimming: 3 bases; junction bases outside the gene matches: 10. The CDR3 loop spans 17 amino acids. The CDR3 coding sequence is TGTGCCAGCAGCCAACCCGGGGGGACAGGGTCGGAAGAGACCCAGTACTTC. This encodes CASSQPGGTGSEETQYF.

This clone was counted a single time. The chain combines TRBV2 with TRBJ1-2; D is uncertain. CDR1 SNHLY and CDR2 FYNNEI come from the germline V gene. The CDR3 has 15 residues. V dropped 4 bases and J dropped 4 bases, with 16 bases sitting between them. The CDR3 loop is CASSGLGRTAYGYTF. CDR3 DNA: TGTGCCAGCAGTGGGCTAGGCCGCACGGCCTATGGCTACACCTTC.

This chain uses TRBV6-5 with TRBJ1-1; tentative D call: TRBD1 (5 bases). Germline V gene data show CDR1 as MNHEY and CDR2 as SVGAGI. Trimming took off 10 bases at V and 4 bases at J, with 16 bases between the two ends. The CDR3 has 13 residues. CDR3 coding DNA: TGTGCCATCCGGGCTAGGGGTGGCACTGAAGCTTTCTTT. Encoded protein: CAIRARGGTEAFF.

This chain uses TRBV11-2 with TRBJ2-7, with TRBD2 identical over 9 bases. The V gene end was trimmed by 5 bases and the J gene end by 4 bases; junction bases not matched to a gene: 6. Germline CDR1 SGHAT, CDR2 FQNNGV. The CDR3 spans 14 residues. The CDR3 reads CASSAGGPGYEQYF. DNA for the CDR3: TGTGCCAGCAGCGCGGGAGGGCCGGGTTACGAGCAGTACTTC.

The chain links TRBV4-1 to TRBJ1-5; D is uncertain. The CDR3 extends over 17 amino acids. Germline lookup yields CDR1 MGHRA and CDR2 YSYEKL. The V and J ends lost 1 base and 5 bases respectively, with 18 bases between them. CDR3: CASSQVARRRQDQPQHF. CDR3 bases: TGCGCCAGCAGCCAAGTAGCGAGGAGACGGCAAGATCAGCCCCAGCATTTT.

J is TRBJ1-4 and V is TRBV2; possible D gene TRBD1, 5 bases. This CDR3 comprises 20 residues. Trimming removed 4 bases at V and 2 bases at J, with 26 bases between. Germline values: CDR1 SNHLY, CDR2 FYNNEI. In nucleotides, the CDR3 is TGTGCCAGCAGTGGTAATTGGGTCAGGGCTCTAAGTGGTACTAATGAAAAACTGTTTTTT. This encodes CASSGNWVRALSGTNEKLFF.

This clone was seen only once. This rearrangement joins TRBV5-6 to TRBJ1-2; D might be TRBD1 (5 bases). The CDR3 has 13 residues. Trimming cost V 1 base and J 6 bases, with 10 bases left between them. Germline V gene data show CDR1 as SGHDT and CDR2 as YYEEEE. As DNA, the CDR3 is TGTGCCAGCAGCTTGTCAGGGAGGGATGGCTACACCTTC. Amino acid sequence: CASSLSGRDGYTF.

V gene TRBV13 combines with J gene TRBJ2-7; 9 bases match TRBD2. Germline V gene lookup returns CDR1 PRHDT and CDR2 FYEKMQ (reference sequence). V was pared by 5 bases and J by 3 bases, with 8 bases of the junction left unmatched. The CDR3 length is 15 residues. CDR3 sequence: CASSGAGGRLYEQYF. CDR3 nucleotides: TGTGCCAGCAGCGGAGCGGGAGGCCGACTCTACGAGCAGTACTTC.

The J gene is TRBJ1-3, the V gene TRBV5-4, with a tentative D call TRBD1 (6 bases). Trimming left V 3 bases short and J 2 bases short, with 15 bases between. Germline-derived CDR1 and CDR2 are SGHNT and YYREEE (reference sequence). The CDR3 is 16 residues long. CDR3: CASSYARGAPGNTIYF. DNA of the CDR3: TGTGCCAGCAGCTACGCTCGGGGGGCTCCTGGAAACACCATATATTTT.

The CDR3 sequence: CAWCGGRGTDTQYF. DNA for the CDR3: TGTGCCTGGTGTGGCGGGAGAGGGACAGATACGCAGTATTTT. V and J are TRBV30 and TRBJ2-3, with 7 bases that match TRBD2. CDR1 is GTSNPN, CDR2 SVGIG, per germline (reference sequence). V shed 5 bases and J 3 bases; nucleotides not matched to a gene: 8. The CDR3 extends over 14 amino acids.

V and J are TRBV12-5 and TRBJ2-5; TRBD2 matches 11 bases. CDR3 length: 15 amino acids. CDR1 is LGHNT, CDR2 FRNRAP, per germline. V was pared by 5 bases and J by 3 bases, with 5 bases of the junction left unmatched. The CDR3 loop reads CASGDPLAGEETQYF. In DNA, the CDR3 is TGTGCTAGTGGTGACCCACTAGCGGGAGAAGAGACCCAGTACTTC. Full variable domain (rest looked up from reference TRBV12-5 and TRBJ2-5): DARVTQTPRHKVTEMGQEVTMRCQPILGHNTVFWYRQTMMQGLELLAYFRNRAPLDDSGMPKDRFSAEMPDATLATLKIQPSEPRDSAVYFCASGDPLAGEETQYFGPGTRLLVL.

This chain links TRBV19 with TRBJ1-5; a weak D match, TRBD1 (6 bases). Germline values: CDR1 LNHDA, CDR2 SQIVND (reference sequence). This CDR3 has 14 residues. V was pared by 5 bases and J by 4 bases, with 12 bases between. In nucleotides, the CDR3 is TGTGCCAGTAGTTGGGCAGGGGCAAATCAGCCCCAGCATTTT. It codes for CASSWAGANQPQHF.

This clone appeared a few times. The rearrangement links TRBV19 to TRBJ2-3; TRBD1 might be the D (5 bases). The CDR3 is 16 residues long. Germline V gives CDR1 LNHDA, CDR2 SQIVND (reference sequence). V dropped 0 bases and J dropped 4 bases, with 14 bases sitting between them. CDR3 DNA sequence: TGTGCCAGTAGTATAGAAAAAGCAGGGTCGGCAGATACGCAGTATTTT. This codes for CASSIEKAGSADTQYF.

V is TRBV5-1 and J is TRBJ2-2; D might be TRBD2 (6 bases). The germline V gene encodes CDR1 SGHRS and CDR2 YFSETQ. This CDR3 region has 14 residues. V lost 2 bases, J lost 1 base, and 6 bases lay in between. The CDR3 spells CASSFGGNTGELFF. Written as DNA, the CDR3 is TGCGCCAGCAGCTTCGGGGGGAACACCGGGGAGCTGTTTTTT.

J is TRBJ1-2 and V is TRBV6-5; D is possibly TRBD1 (6 bases). Trimming stripped 6 bases from V and 5 bases from J, with 13 bases between. This CDR3 has 13 amino acids. From germline, CDR1 is MNHEY and CDR2 SVGAGI. CDR3 nucleotides: TGTGCCAGCAGAGTAGACAGGCGTTATGGCTACACCTTC. Translation gives CASRVDRRYGYTF.

The CDR3 sequence is CASSLRREFQETQYF. As DNA, the CDR3 is TGTGCCAGCAGTTTAAGGCGGGAGTTTCAAGAGACCCAGTACTTC. The genes are TRBV27 and TRBJ2-5, with 7 positions matching TRBD2. The CDR3 consists of 15 residues. V was clipped by 2 bases and J by 2 bases; unmatched bases: 5. Germline CDR1 reads MNHEY; CDR2 reads SMNVEV (reference sequence).